The clone carrying this TCR beta chain was detected only once. The antigen is unknown. This specimen comes from a study of T-cell memory formation after mild COVID-19. Study background: Largely donor-specific sequence clusters came from two donors. Whole-study findings and limits: Among contracting clones, CD4+ were mainly CM/EM and CD8+ enriched in EMRA. The appearance of some responding clones in pre-infection memory suggested that cross-reactive memory joined.

Sample barcodes and UMIs were carried by the TCR alpha and TCR beta cDNA libraries that 5'RACE generated with constant-segment primers. TCRdb reanalysed the 5' RACE reads using MiXCR and keeps one entry per CDR3 protein. The profile covers 250,000 to 300,000 distinct CDR3 sequences, with 15% to 20% appearing a single time and 22% taken by the ten largest. Deletions cut 6 bases from V and 4 bases from J, with 18 bases between. The CDR3 is made up of 15 amino acids. Per germline, CDR1 MNHEY and CDR2 SVGAGI. The genes are TRBV6-5 and TRBJ1-2; possible D gene TRBD1, 5 bases. The TCR was taken from a young man who had mild COVID-19 (a few samples of this study predate the infection). Cell type and time point are not known. Sample: PBMCs or a T cell subset sorted from them (not recorded which). CDR3 nucleotides: TGTGCCAGCAGGGTGTCATCGGGACGGAGCTATGGCTACACCTTC. Translated: CASRVSSGRSYGYTF.